This TCR beta chain derives from a study of human T cells and chemical hapten exposure. Time point given: patch test 2, 6 weeks after DPC sensitization. Specified treatment: therapeutic diphenylcyclopropenone sensitization with weekly scalp DPC. TCRdb itself ran the RACE reads through MiXCR, one entry per CDR3 protein. The table lists over 130,000 distinct CDR3 sequences, roughly 12% of them singletons. The V end was cut by 3 bases, the J end by 5 bases, with 12 bases between. CDR3 length: 14 amino acids. Germline CDR1 is WNHNN and CDR2 is SYGVQD (reference sequence). The receptor was derived from a woman aged 45-59 years with alopecia areata. Some clones in this sample may be carry-over from other donors' samples. Here the sequenced sample was whole blood, taken in connection with sensitization to the hapten diphenylcyclopropenone (DPC). The chain links TRBV10-1 to TRBJ2-3; D possibly corresponds to TRBD1 (6 bases). DNA for the CDR3: TGCGCCAGCAGTGAACCGGGACATGAAGATACGCAGTATTTT. This codes for CASSEPGHEDTQYF.